The text below deals with one TCR beta chain. The data derive from a study of blood T cell repertoires in COVID-19. Study as a whole: Spain, Italy and the United States supplied samples that represented acute and convalescent COVID-19.

In the original workflow: Amplification of reference gene primers was used by the study to estimate nucleated cell counts. The table came from immunoSEQ multiplex PCR; TCRdb's copy has only in-frame clones and leaves some out. That table supplies the V and J calls and clone size; D and trimming were determined from the DNA. The table lists 200,000 to 250,000 clones, approximately 90% of them singletons, with 6% to 7% in the top ten. Trimming removed 4 bases at V and 9 bases at J, with 13 bases between. The CDR3 consists of 13 residues. The source is a woman in her 30s with acute COVID-19. The sequenced sample was PBMCs or T cells enriched from blood (not recorded which). The chain combines TRBV12-3 or TRBV12-4 with TRBJ2-1; possible D gene TRBD1, 6 bases. Here the CDR3 DNA reads TGTGCCAGCAGTTGGGACACTCGATTTGAGCAGTTCTTC. Translation gives CASSWDTRFEQFF.